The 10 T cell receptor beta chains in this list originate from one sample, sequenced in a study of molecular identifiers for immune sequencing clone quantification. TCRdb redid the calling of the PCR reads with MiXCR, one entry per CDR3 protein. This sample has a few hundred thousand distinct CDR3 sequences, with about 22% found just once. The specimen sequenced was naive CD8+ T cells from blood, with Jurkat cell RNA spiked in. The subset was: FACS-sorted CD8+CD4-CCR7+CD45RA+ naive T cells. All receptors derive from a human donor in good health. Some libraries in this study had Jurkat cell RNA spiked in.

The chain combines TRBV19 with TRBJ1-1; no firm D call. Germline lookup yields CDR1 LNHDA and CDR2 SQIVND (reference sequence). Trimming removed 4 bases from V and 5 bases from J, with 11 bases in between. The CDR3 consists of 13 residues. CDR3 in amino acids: CASSTLSMTEAFF. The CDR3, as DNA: TGTGCCAGTAGTACCCTCTCTATGACTGAAGCTTTCTTT.

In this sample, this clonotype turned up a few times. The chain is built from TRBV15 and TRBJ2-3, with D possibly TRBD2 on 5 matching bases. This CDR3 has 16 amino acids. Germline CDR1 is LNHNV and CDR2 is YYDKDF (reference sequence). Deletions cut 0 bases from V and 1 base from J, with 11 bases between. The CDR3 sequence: CATSRDNGVGTDTQYF. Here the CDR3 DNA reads TGTGCCACCAGCAGAGATAACGGGGTTGGCACAGATACGCAGTATTTT.

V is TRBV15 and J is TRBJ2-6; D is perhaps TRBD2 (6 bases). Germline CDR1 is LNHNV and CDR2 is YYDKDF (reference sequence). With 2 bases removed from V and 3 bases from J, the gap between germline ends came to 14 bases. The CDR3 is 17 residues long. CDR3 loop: CATSRRDWEDGANVLTF. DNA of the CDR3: TGTGCCACCAGCAGACGAGACTGGGAGGATGGGGCCAACGTCCTGACTTTC.

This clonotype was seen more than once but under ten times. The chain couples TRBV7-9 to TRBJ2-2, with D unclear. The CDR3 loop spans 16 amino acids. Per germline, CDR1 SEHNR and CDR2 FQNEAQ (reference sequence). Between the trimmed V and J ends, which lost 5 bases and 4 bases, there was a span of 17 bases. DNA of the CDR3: TGTGCCAGCAGCCATCCACCTCCTGGCTTCACCGGGGAGCTGTTTTTT. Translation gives CASSHPPPGFTGELFF.

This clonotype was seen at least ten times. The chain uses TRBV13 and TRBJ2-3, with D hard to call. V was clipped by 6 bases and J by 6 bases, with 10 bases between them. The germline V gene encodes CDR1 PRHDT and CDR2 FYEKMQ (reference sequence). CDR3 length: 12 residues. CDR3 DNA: TGTGCCAGCAGTTCGGACGCCGATACGCAGTATTTT. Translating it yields CASSSDADTQYF.

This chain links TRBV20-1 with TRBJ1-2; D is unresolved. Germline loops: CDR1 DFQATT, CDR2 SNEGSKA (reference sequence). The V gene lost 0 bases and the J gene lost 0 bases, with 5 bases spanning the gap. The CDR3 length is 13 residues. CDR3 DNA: TGCAGTGCTAGAGATACAGCTAACTATGGCTACACCTTC. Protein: CSARDTANYGYTF.

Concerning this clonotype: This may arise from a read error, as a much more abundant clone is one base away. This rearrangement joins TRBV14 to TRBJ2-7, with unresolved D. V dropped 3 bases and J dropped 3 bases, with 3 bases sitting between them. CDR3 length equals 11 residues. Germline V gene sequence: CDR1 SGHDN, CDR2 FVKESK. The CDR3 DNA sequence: TGTGCCAGCAGCCACCGCTACGAGCAGTACTTC. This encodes CASSHRYEQYF.

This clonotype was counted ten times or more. For the CDR3, the DNA is TGTGCCAGCAGCTACGGGGCAACCTACGAGCAGTACTTC. This codes for CASSYGATYEQYF. This chain joins TRBV5-4 and TRBJ2-7; either TRBD1 or TRBD2 may fit D (5 bases each). V lost 3 bases, J lost 2 bases, and 9 bases lay in between. The germline V gene has CDR1 SGHNT and CDR2 YYREEE (reference sequence). This CDR3 comprises 13 residues.

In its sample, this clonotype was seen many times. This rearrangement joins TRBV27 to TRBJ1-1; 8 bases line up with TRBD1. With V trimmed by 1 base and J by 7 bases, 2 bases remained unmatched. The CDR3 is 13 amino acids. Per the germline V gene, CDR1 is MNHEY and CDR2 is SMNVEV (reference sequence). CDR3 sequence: CASSLWDRNEAFF. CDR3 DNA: TGTGCCAGCAGTTTATGGGACAGGAATGAAGCTTTCTTT.

In DNA form, the CDR3 reads TGCAGTGCCAGCCGGGACAGGGTTGTAGTGTACACAGATACGCAGTATTTT. Encoded protein: CSASRDRVVVYTDTQYF. The chain couples TRBV20-1 to TRBJ2-3; 9 bases agree with TRBD1. This CDR3 has 17 residues. The junction had 15 bases not matched to a gene; V was cut back by 6 bases and J by 2 bases. Germline CDR1 reads DFQATT; CDR2 reads SNEGSKA (reference sequence).